This TCR beta chain was captured in a study of Graves' ophthalmopathy and Graves' hyperthyroidism. The wider study: Calling hyperthyroidism stable required that no ophthalmopathy show up within 18 months of follow-up. Study results and limitations: Sensitivity reached just under 90% and specificity about 81% for a 13-signature model separating ophthalmopathy from stable hyperthyroidism.

For repertoire sequencing, the TCR beta CDR3 regions were amplified from RNA transcripts. RT-PCR in the first round used HTBI primers; a second-round multiplex PCR followed. TCRdb reprocessed the multiplex PCR reads via MiXCR and lists one record per CDR3 protein. This table has about 600,000 distinct CDR3 sequences, about 35% appearing once. Other autoimmune disease, uncontrolled infection, pregnancy and lactation led to exclusion. Thyroid ultrasound, orbital computed tomography, TRAb, serum thyroxine and clinical symptoms formed the basis of diagnosis. Germline CDR1 and CDR2: SEHNR and FQNEAQ (reference sequence). Trimming cost V 2 bases and J 4 bases, with 11 bases left between them. The CDR3 has 15 amino acids. This clonotype appeared many times. Its antigen is not identified.

Sequencing was done on a sample of peripheral blood or thyroid tissue (not recorded which). The sequence was obtained from an adult man with Graves' hyperthyroidism. This sequence joins TRBV7-9 and TRBJ2-2; possibly TRBD1 for D (5 bases). CDR3 sequence (DNA): TGTGCCAGCAGCTTACTTGCAGGGTTCACCGGGGAGCTGTTTTTT. It yields the protein CASSLLAGFTGELFF.